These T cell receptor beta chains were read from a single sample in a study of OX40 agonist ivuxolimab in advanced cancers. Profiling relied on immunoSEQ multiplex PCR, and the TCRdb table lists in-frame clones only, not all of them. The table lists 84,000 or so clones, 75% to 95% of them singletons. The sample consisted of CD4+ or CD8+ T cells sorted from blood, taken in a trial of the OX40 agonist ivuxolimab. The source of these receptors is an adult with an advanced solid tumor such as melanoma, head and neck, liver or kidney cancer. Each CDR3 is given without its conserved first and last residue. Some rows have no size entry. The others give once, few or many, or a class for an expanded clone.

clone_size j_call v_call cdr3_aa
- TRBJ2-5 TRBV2 ASSDGLAGGPRETQY
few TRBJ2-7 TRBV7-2 ASSPGGILPYEQY
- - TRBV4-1 ASSQRWGAQAAYEQY
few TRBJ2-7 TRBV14 ASSQGKRVEEQY
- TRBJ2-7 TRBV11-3 ASSTPGGIEQY
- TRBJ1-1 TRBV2 ASRAEIMNTEAF
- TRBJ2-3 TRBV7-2 ASSPNGGVGDTQY
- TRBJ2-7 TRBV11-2 ASSLRRTYEQY
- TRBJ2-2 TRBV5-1 ASSSGDTNTGELF
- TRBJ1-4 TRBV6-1 ASMKTGEKLF
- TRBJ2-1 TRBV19 ASSMRLAGGPSSYNEQF
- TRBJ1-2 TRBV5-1 ASKKSQEIYGYT
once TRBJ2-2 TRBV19 ATRGTEETGELF
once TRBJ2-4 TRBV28 ASSVTGEGNIQY
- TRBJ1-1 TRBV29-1 SVAAPNTEAF
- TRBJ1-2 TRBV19 ASSISGVSNYGYT
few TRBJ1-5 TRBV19 ASSTVTGTTEPQH
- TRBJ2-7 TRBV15 ATSRALAYEQY
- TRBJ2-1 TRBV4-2 ASSQVGLAGGDEQF
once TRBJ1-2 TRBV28 ASSSPSLDRAYGYT
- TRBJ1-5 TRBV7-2 ASSLDRSNQPQH
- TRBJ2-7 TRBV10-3 AISEGTVGEQY